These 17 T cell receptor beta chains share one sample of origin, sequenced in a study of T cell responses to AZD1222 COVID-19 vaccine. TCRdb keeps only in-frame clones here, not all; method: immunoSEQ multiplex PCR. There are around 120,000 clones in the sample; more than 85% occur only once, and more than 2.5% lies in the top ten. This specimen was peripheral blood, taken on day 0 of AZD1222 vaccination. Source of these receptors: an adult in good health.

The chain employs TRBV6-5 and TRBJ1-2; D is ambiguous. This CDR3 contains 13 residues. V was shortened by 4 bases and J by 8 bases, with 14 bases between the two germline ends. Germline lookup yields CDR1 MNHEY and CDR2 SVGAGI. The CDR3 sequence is CASSLGLVYGYTF. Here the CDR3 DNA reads TGTGCCAGCAGTTTGGGCTTAGTGTACGGCTACACCTTC.

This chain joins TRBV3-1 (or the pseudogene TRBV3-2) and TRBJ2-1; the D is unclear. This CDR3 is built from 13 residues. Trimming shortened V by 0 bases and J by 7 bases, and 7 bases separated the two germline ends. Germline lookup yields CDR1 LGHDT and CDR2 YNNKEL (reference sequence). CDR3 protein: CASSQDWVNEQFF. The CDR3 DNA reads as TGTGCCAGCAGCCAAGATTGGGTTAATGAGCAGTTCTTC.

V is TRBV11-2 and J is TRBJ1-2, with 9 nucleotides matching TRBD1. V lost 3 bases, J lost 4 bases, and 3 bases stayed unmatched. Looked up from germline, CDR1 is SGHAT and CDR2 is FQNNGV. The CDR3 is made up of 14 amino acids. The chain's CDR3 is CASSLTGGLYGYTF. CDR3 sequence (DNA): TGTGCCAGCAGCTTGACAGGGGGTCTCTATGGCTACACCTTC.

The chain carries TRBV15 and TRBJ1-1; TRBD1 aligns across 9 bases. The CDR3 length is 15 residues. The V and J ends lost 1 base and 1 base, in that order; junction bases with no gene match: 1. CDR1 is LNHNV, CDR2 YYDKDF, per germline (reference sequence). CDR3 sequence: CATSRGDRANTEAFF. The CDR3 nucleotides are TGTGCCACCAGCAGAGGGGACAGGGCGAACACTGAAGCTTTCTTT.

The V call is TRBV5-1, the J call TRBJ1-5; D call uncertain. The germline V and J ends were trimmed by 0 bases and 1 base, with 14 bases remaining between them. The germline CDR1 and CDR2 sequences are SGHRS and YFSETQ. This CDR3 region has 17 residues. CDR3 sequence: CASSLDGLSTSNQPQHF. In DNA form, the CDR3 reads TGCGCCAGCAGCTTGGATGGCTTGAGTACAAGCAATCAGCCCCAGCATTTT.

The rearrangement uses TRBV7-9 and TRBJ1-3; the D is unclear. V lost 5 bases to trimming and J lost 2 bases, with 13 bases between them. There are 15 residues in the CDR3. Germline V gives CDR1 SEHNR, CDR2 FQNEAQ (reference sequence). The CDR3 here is CASSPLSRPGNTIYF. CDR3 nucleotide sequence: TGTGCCAGCAGCCCTCTCAGTCGGCCTGGAAACACCATATATTTT.

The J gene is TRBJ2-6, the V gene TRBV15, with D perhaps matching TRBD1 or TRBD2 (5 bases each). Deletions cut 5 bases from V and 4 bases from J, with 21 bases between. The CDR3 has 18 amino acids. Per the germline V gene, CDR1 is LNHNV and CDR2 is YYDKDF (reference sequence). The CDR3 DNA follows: TGTGCCACCAGCCATCCTGAAAGGGGAGTAGGGGGGGCCAACGTCCTGACTTTC. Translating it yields CATSHPERGVGGANVLTF.

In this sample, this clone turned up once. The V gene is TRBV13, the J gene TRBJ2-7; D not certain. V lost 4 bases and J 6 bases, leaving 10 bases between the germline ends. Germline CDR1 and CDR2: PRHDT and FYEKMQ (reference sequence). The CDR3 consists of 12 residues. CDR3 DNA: TGTGCCAGCAGCTCCTCCGAACGCGAGCAGTACTTC. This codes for CASSSSEREQYF.

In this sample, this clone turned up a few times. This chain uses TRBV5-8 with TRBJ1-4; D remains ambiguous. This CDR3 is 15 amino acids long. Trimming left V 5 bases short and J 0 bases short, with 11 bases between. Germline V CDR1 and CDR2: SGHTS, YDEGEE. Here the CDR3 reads CASRRVGSTNEKLFF. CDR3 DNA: TGTGCCAGCAGACGGGTGGGGTCAACTAATGAAAAACTGTTTTTT.

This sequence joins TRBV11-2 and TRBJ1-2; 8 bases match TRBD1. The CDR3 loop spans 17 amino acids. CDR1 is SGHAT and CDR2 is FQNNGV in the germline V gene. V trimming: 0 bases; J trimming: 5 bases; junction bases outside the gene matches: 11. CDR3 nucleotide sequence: TGTGCCAGCAGCTTAGATGTCGCCAGGGGGCGCGTTTATGGCTACACCTTC. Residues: CASSLDVARGRVYGYTF.

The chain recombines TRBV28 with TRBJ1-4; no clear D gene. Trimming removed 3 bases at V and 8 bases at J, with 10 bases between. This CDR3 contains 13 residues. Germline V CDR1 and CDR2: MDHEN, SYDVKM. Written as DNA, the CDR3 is TGTGCCAGCAGTTTTCGGATCGGGGAAAAACTGTTTTTT. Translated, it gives CASSFRIGEKLFF.

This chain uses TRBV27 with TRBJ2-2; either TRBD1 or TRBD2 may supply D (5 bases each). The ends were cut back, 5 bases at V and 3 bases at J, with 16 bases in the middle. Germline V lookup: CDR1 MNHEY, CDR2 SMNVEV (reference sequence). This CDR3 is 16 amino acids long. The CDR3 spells CASSHLRGKDTGELFF. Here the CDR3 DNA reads TGTGCCAGCAGTCACCTCCGGGGCAAGGACACCGGGGAGCTGTTTTTT.

As DNA, the CDR3 is TGTGCCAGCAGCCCGACAGGGGGCATCCTCACCGGGGAGCTGTTTTTT. It is translated as CASSPTGGILTGELFF. V is TRBV11-2 and J is TRBJ2-2, with 10 bases identical to TRBD1. Germline CDR1 and CDR2: SGHAT and FQNNGV. V shed 5 bases and J 4 bases; nucleotides not matched to a gene: 7. CDR3 length equals 16 residues.

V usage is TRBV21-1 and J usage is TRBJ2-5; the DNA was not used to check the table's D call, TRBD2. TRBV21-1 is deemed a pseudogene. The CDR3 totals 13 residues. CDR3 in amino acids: CASSMLELETQYF. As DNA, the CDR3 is TGTGCCAGCAGCATGCTAGAGTTAGAGACCCAGTACTTC.

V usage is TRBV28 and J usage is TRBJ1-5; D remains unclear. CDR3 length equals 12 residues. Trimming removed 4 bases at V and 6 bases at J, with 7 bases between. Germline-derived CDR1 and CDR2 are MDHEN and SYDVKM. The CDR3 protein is CASSSVFQPQHF. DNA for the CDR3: TGTGCCAGCAGTTCAGTTTTTCAGCCCCAGCATTTT.

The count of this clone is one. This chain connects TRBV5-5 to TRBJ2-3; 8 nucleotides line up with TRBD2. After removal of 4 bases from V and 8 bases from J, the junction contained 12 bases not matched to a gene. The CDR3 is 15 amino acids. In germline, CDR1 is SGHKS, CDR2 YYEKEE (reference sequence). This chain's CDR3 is CASSATRAGTSTQYF. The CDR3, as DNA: TGTGCCAGCAGCGCGACAAGGGCCGGGACTAGTACGCAGTATTTT.

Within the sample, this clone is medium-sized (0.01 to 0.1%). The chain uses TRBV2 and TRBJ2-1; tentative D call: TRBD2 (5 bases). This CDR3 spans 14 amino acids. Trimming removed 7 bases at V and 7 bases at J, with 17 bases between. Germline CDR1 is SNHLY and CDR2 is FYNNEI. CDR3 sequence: CASTASPSSNEQFF. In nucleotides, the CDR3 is TGTGCCAGCACCGCTAGCCCTAGCAGTAATGAGCAGTTCTTC.